This T cell receptor beta chain was observed in a study of radiotherapy plus CTLA-4 blockade in lung cancer. The CDR3 sequence is 15 residues long. From germline, CDR1 is SGHAT and CDR2 FQNNGV. The trim removed 5 bases at V and 4 bases at J, leaving 6 bases unmatched. Sequencing used immunoSEQ multiplex PCR; TCRdb keeps in-frame clones, though not all of them. Of around 30,000 clones listed, 60% to 80% were seen once; the top ten hold roughly 5%. The receptor was derived from a human donor with non-small cell lung cancer whose response to radiotherapy plus ipilimumab could not be evaluated. The sample consisted of peripheral blood, taken from a patient treated with radiotherapy plus ipilimumab. V usage is TRBV11-2 and J usage is TRBJ2-1, with 9 bases matching TRBD1. CDR3 residues: CASSPGTGSYNEQFF. The CDR3 DNA sequence: TGTGCCAGCAGCCCCGGGACAGGGTCTTACAATGAGCAGTTCTTC.